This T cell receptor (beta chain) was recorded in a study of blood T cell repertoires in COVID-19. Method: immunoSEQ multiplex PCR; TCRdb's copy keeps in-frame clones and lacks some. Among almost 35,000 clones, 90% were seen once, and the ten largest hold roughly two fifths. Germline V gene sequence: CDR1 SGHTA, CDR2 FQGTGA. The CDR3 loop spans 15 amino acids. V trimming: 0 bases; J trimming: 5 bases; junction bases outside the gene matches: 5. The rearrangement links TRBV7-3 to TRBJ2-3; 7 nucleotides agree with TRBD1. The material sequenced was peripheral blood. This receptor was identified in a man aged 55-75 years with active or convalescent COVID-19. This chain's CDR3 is CASSLTNQGVDTQYF. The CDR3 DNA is TGTGCCAGCAGCTTAACGAATCAGGGGGTAGATACGCAGTATTTT.